The 29 T cell receptor beta chains below come from one sample, sequenced in a study of metastatic and nonmetastatic thyroid tumors. TCRdb ran MiXCR on the PCR reads. The table lists about 19,000 clones, 16% of them singletons. The entire patient cohort was treatment-naive prior to thyroid surgery. Sequencing used blood. The origin of the receptors is a male donor with papillary thyroid cancer or a benign thyroid nodule (not recorded which). Some clones in this sample may be carry-over from other donors' samples.

This clone was detected many times. The gene calls are TRBV6-1 and TRBJ2-1, with D perhaps matching TRBD2 (7 bases). The CDR3 is 13 residues long. Between the trimmed V and J ends, which lost 0 bases and 14 bases, there was a span of 14 bases. Germline assignment: CDR1 MNHNS and CDR2 SASEGT. CDR3 in DNA: TGTGCCAGCAGTGAAGCGAGGGGGGGGAAGAAGTTCTTC. Translating it yields CASSEARGGKKFF.

This clone was recorded at least ten times. In DNA, the CDR3 is TGTGCCAGCAGTGAACTAGCGGGAGGGTCCCTTGGGACCGGGGAGCTGTTTTTT. It yields the protein CASSELAGGSLGTGELFF. The chain joins TRBV6-1 to TRBJ2-2; 12 bases fit TRBD2. V shed 2 bases and J 5 bases; nucleotides not matched to a gene: 9. This CDR3 contains 18 residues. Germline values: CDR1 MNHNS, CDR2 SASEGT.

This clone has at least ten counts. The junction does not match germline at one end; this may be a read error. The same CDR3 can be traced to other DNA sequences in this sample. The rearrangement joins TRBV20-1 to TRBJ2-7, with 10 bases lining up with TRBD2. Germline V gene data show CDR1 as DFQATT and CDR2 as SNEGSKA (reference sequence). The CDR3 consists of 14 residues. As DNA, the CDR3 is TGCAGCGCTAGGCCTAGCGGGAGCTCCTACGAGCAGTACTTC. It specifies CSARPSGSSYEQYF.

This clone was counted only a few times. The chain employs TRBV7-9 and TRBJ1-6; D ambiguous. The length of the CDR3 is 12 residues. The germline CDR1 and CDR2 sequences are SEHNR and FQNEAQ (reference sequence). V was shortened by 3 bases and J by 6 bases, with 3 bases between the two germline ends. DNA for the CDR3: TGTGCCAGCAGCTTGGTTAATTCACCCCTCCACTTT. Encoded protein: CASSLVNSPLHF.

The sample holds many counts of this clone. This rearrangement joins TRBV6-1 to TRBJ2-3; 10 positions agree with TRBD2. Germline CDR1 and CDR2: MNHNS and SASEGT. The junction had 18 bases not matched to a gene; V was cut back by 0 bases and J by 9 bases. This CDR3 contains 19 residues. The CDR3 is CASSEAGSGLAGALGTQYF. The DNA for the CDR3 is TGTGCCAGCAGTGAAGCGGGGAGCGGGCTAGCGGGAGCGCTCGGGACGCAGTATTTT.

This clone occurred many times. A junction end diverges from the germline sequence, so it may reflect a read error. CDR3 residues: CASTAREGNRPQHF. The CDR3, as DNA: TGTGCCAGCACCGCCCGGGAGGGGAATCGGCCCCAGCATTTT. The chain links TRBV6-1 to TRBJ1-5, with D maybe TRBD1 (5 bases). This CDR3 has 14 amino acids. Per germline, CDR1 MNHNS and CDR2 SASEGT.

This chain uses TRBV3-1 with TRBJ1-3; possible D gene TRBD1, 5 bases. The V and J ends lost 2 bases and 0 bases respectively, with 5 bases between them. The CDR3 runs to 14 residues. CDR1 and CDR2 (germline): LGHDT, YNNKEL (reference sequence). The CDR3 region has the DNA TGTGCCAGCAGCCAACAGGGCTCTGGAAACACCATATATTTT. This gives the protein CASSQQGSGNTIYF. Combining the CDR3 with reference TRBV3-1 and TRBJ1-3 gives the whole variable domain DTAVSQTPKYLVTQMGNDKSIKCEQNLGHDTMYWYKQDSKKFLKIMFSYNNKELIINETVPNRFSPKSPDKAHLNLHINSLELGDSAVYFCASSQQGSGNTIYFGEGSWLTVV.

The sample holds many counts of this clone. The V gene is TRBV12-3 or TRBV12-4, the J gene TRBJ2-5, with D possibly TRBD2 on 5 matching bases. This CDR3 is 14 amino acids long. Between the trimmed V and J ends, which lost 3 bases and 5 bases, there was a span of 13 bases. The CDR3 sequence: CASSFGLTGETQYF. CDR3 coding DNA: TGTGCCAGCAGTTTTGGGCTTACGGGGGAGACCCAGTACTTC.

The chain links TRBV11-2 to TRBJ2-6; TRBD1 might be the D (6 bases). Trimming removed 2 bases from V and 4 bases from J, with 9 bases in between. This CDR3 comprises 15 residues. The germline gives CDR1 SGHAT, CDR2 FQNNGV. As DNA, the CDR3 is TGTGCCAGCAGCTTAATGGGGGCGGGGGCCAACGTCCTGACTTTC. This gives the protein CASSLMGAGANVLTF.

This clone was seen ten or more times. The chain carries TRBV10-2 and TRBJ2-5, with 12 bases lining up with TRBD2. The CDR3 loop spans 15 amino acids. The germline V gene has CDR1 WSHSY and CDR2 SAAADI. The trim removed 4 bases at V and 8 bases at J, leaving 8 bases unmatched. CDR3 residues: CASSVGLAGGGTQYF. DNA of the CDR3: TGCGCCAGCAGTGTGGGGCTAGCGGGAGGGGGAACCCAGTACTTC.

V gene TRBV11-2 combines with J gene TRBJ2-3; tentatively, D is TRBD1 (5 bases). Looked up from germline, CDR1 is SGHAT and CDR2 is FQNNGV. V shed 5 bases and J shed 2 bases, with 20 bases lying between them. The CDR3 has 17 amino acids. In DNA, the CDR3 is TGTGCCAGCAGCCTTTGGGGCGCGGTAGAGATCACAGATACGCAGTATTTT. This translates into CASSLWGAVEITDTQYF.

This clone was found many times. This rearrangement joins TRBV30 to TRBJ1-3; TRBD1 agrees at 12 bases. V dropped 2 bases and J dropped 2; count of bases not matched to a gene: 10. This CDR3 comprises 18 residues. Germline CDR1 is GTSNPN and CDR2 is SVGIG (reference sequence). The chain's CDR3 is CAWSSMKGTGGAGNTIYF. The CDR3 DNA is TGTGCCTGGAGTTCTATGAAAGGGACAGGGGGCGCTGGAAACACCATATATTTT.

This clone is medium-sized (0.01 to 0.1%) by share. The chain recombines TRBV5-6 with TRBJ2-7; TRBD2 agrees at 8 bases. Germline CDR1 is SGHDT and CDR2 is YYEEEE. Trimming cost V 7 bases and J 0 bases; bases outside gene matches: 9. The CDR3 covers 15 residues. The CDR3, as DNA: TGTGCCAGCGAACATGGTAGCGGGGCCTCCTACGAGCAGTACTTC. Translating it yields CASEHGSGASYEQYF.

Points on this clone: This could be a read error, since a much larger clone is one nucleotide away. No conserved phenylalanine or tryptophan is present at the end of the CDR3, so a read error is the likely explanation. The rearrangement links TRBV30 to TRBJ1-5; D gene ambiguous. The germline V gene encodes CDR1 GTSNPN and CDR2 SVGIG (reference sequence). The CDR3 extends over 13 amino acids. V was shortened by 4 bases and J by 1 base, with 8 bases between the two germline ends. CDR3 amino acids: CAWIAWSNQPQHL. As DNA, the CDR3 is TGTGCCTGGATTGCTTGGAGCAATCAGCCCCAGCATCTT.

This clone was picked up many times. The rearrangement joins TRBV19 to TRBJ1-1; 8 bases fit TRBD1. Germline V CDR1 and CDR2: LNHDA, SQIVND (reference sequence). The CDR3 runs to 14 residues. The V segment lost 4 bases and the J segment 4 bases; nucleotides outside the gene matches: 5. The CDR3 DNA reads TGTGCCAGTAGTAAACAGGGGGGCCGCACTGAAGCTTTCTTT. It translates to CASSKQGGRTEAFF.

This clone was seen many times. The chain links TRBV6-1 to TRBJ2-7; D may correspond to TRBD1 or TRBD2 (5 bases each). There are 13 residues in the CDR3. Per germline, CDR1 MNHNS and CDR2 SASEGT. Trimming stripped 3 bases from V and 4 bases from J, with 10 bases between. The CDR3 nucleotides are TGTGCCAGCAGTGATTTGGGGGTTTACGAGCAGTACTTC. Encoded protein: CASSDLGVYEQYF.

This chain uses TRBV5-1 with TRBJ2-3; D perhaps matches TRBD2 (6 bases). In germline, CDR1 is SGHRS, CDR2 YFSETQ. The CDR3 has 14 residues. Trimming left V 5 bases short and J 0 bases short, with 10 bases between. CDR3 protein: CASRGGTSTDTQYF. CDR3 nucleotide sequence: TGCGCCAGCAGAGGCGGGACTAGCACAGATACGCAGTATTTT.

This clone occurred a few times. V and J are TRBV28 and TRBJ1-1; D gene ambiguous. The CDR3 is 15 amino acids. Per germline, CDR1 MDHEN and CDR2 SYDVKM. V lost 5 bases and J lost 0, with 13 bases in between. CDR3 region: CASSLEQAVNTEAFF. Here the CDR3 DNA reads TGTGCCAGCAGTCTGGAACAAGCTGTGAACACTGAAGCTTTCTTT.

This clone was detected ten times or more. V is TRBV28 and J is TRBJ2-7; 7 bases match TRBD1. V trimming: 4 bases; J trimming: 5 bases; junction bases outside the gene matches: 8. In germline, CDR1 is MDHEN, CDR2 SYDVKM. This CDR3 has 14 residues. The CDR3 sequence is CASSYDKTGDEQYF. The CDR3 DNA reads as TGTGCCAGCAGTTACGATAAAACAGGGGACGAGCAGTACTTC.

This clone was seen many times. The chain couples TRBV7-4 to TRBJ2-1, with D perhaps TRBD2 (7 bases). The CDR3 is made up of 16 amino acids. V was shortened by 5 bases and J by 0 bases, with 14 bases between the two germline ends. Germline CDR1 reads SGHVT; CDR2 reads SQSDAQ. CDR3 DNA sequence: TGTGCCAGCAGCCCGGAGGGAGGGGGCTCCTACAATGAGCAGTTCTTC. This gives the protein CASSPEGGGSYNEQFF.

This clone was recorded many times. This chain connects TRBV4-3 to TRBJ1-1, with D possibly matching TRBD1 (5 bases). The CDR3 is made up of 15 amino acids. Looked up from germline, CDR1 is LGHNA and CDR2 is YSLEER. With 5 bases removed from V and 1 base from J, the gap between germline ends came to 14 bases. The CDR3 sequence is CASSWGGTGNTEAFF. CDR3 DNA: TGCGCCAGCAGCTGGGGCGGGACGGGGAACACTGAAGCTTTCTTT.

This clone was recorded many times. V usage is TRBV9 and J usage is TRBJ2-1; 9 positions agree with TRBD2. Germline trimming cut 1 base from V and 4 bases from J; bases unmatched to any gene: 6. The CDR3 runs to 16 residues. Germline CDR1 and CDR2: SGDLS and YYNGEE. The CDR3 region has the DNA TGTGCCAGCAGCGTACCTACTAGCGGGTCATACAATGAGCAGTTCTTC. Its translation: CASSVPTSGSYNEQFF.

This clone was counted at least ten times. The chain has TRBV7-9 and TRBJ2-7; D is unclear. The CDR3 consists of 14 residues. In germline, CDR1 is SEHNR, CDR2 FQNEAQ (reference sequence). Trimming left V 0 bases short and J 4 bases short, with 10 bases between. In DNA, the CDR3 is TGTGCCAGCAGCTTAGCTGACCGGCGGTACGAGCAGTACTTC. It is translated as CASSLADRRYEQYF.

This clone was recorded at least ten times. The chain is built from TRBV20-1 and TRBJ2-7; D is possibly TRBD1 or TRBD2 (5 bases each). Per germline, CDR1 DFQATT and CDR2 SNEGSKA (reference sequence). CDR3 length: 15 amino acids. The germline V and J ends were trimmed by 6 bases and 2 bases, with 20 bases remaining between them. The CDR3, as DNA: TGCAGTGCGCCCAAGACGGGGCAAGATACCTACGAGCAGTACTTC. Translated, it gives CSAPKTGQDTYEQYF.

The sample holds a few counts of this clone. The CDR3 DNA reads TGTGCCAGCAGCGTAGAGGCAGGGAGAGATACGCAGTATTTT. It translates to CASSVEAGRDTQYF. V is TRBV9 and J is TRBJ2-3; D might be TRBD1 or TRBD2, each matching 5 bases. V gave up 0 bases and J gave up 5 bases, with 10 bases separating them. The germline CDR1 and CDR2 sequences are SGDLS and YYNGEE. This CDR3 comprises 14 residues.

This clone was picked up many times. A clone one base away is much larger, so this may be a read error. The chain joins TRBV4-1 to TRBJ2-1; a weak D match, TRBD1 (6 bases). This CDR3 is 14 amino acids long. The germline V gene encodes CDR1 MGHRA and CDR2 YSYEKL. Trimming pared 4 bases from V and 8 bases from J, leaving 15 bases between. The CDR3: CASSPDRGLDEQFF. The CDR3 DNA sequence: TGCGCCAGCAGCCCAGATAGGGGGTTGGATGAGCAGTTCTTC.

At least ten counts were recorded for this clone. CDR3 loop: CRGLAGETQYF. Written as DNA, the CDR3 is TGCAGGGGACTAGCGGGAGAGACCCAGTACTTC. This rearrangement joins TRBV20-1 to TRBJ2-5, with 12 nucleotides matching TRBD2. CDR3 length equals 11 residues. Germline lookup yields CDR1 DFQATT and CDR2 SNEGSKA (reference sequence).

This clone has a count of ten or more. The chain is built from TRBV20-1 and TRBJ2-2; 12 bases are a match to TRBD2. The CDR3 contains 18 residues. The ends lost 0 bases at V and 5 bases at J; junction bases unmatched: 10. Germline V gene data show CDR1 as DFQATT and CDR2 as SNEGSKA (reference sequence). DNA of the CDR3: TGCAGTGCTAGAGATCCCAGACTAGCGGGAGTTGGTACCGGGGAGCTGTTTTTT. This codes for CSARDPRLAGVGTGELFF.

In its sample, this clone was seen many times. Here the CDR3 reads CAWRDMGTNYGYTF. DNA for the CDR3: TGTGCCTGGAGGGATATGGGGACTAACTATGGCTACACCTTC. The V and J genes are TRBV30 and TRBJ1-2; D remains ambiguous. V was shortened by 3 bases and J by 0 bases, with 11 bases between the two germline ends. Germline V gives CDR1 GTSNPN, CDR2 SVGIG (reference sequence). This CDR3 is 14 amino acids long.